This T cell receptor beta chain stems from a study of a mutant IDH1 vaccine in newly diagnosed glioma. Study-wide results and limits: Researchers report vaccine-induced immune responses in 80% to 95% of patients.

Produced via immunoSEQ multiplex PCR; TCRdb's table is partial and in-frame only. The sample lists approximately 66,000 clones, 84% occurring once. Regarding time point: week 23, last vaccination. Topical imiquimod accompanied each vaccine dose, which consisted of 300 ug of mutant IDH1 20-mer peptide. Each tumor in the donors was a new WHO grade 3 or 4 astrocytoma, IDH1-mutant and ATRX-lost. With respect to this clone: The target antigen is unknown.

This CDR3 has 15 residues. V lost 6 bases, J lost 8 bases, and 8 bases stayed unmatched. Germline values: CDR1 MNHEY, CDR2 SMNVEV (reference sequence). The sequence was collected from a man aged 18 to 29 with glioma. Sequencing was performed on PBMCs, taken from a glioma patient whose treatment included an IDH1 peptide vaccine. The chain uses TRBV27 and TRBJ1-6, with 9 bases fitting TRBD1. The CDR3 nucleotides are TGTGCCAGCAGCCGGGGGACAGGGAGGTATTCACCCCTCCACTTT. Translation: CASSRGTGRYSPLHF.